These 11 T cell receptor beta chains were sequenced from one sample in a study of Ad26.COV2.S vaccination and SARS-CoV-2 variants. The treatment denotes: 15 to 20 received Ad26.COV2.S at low or high dose, single or two shots; about 5 received placebo; per-sample allocation not given. Material that was analyzed had been drawn on day 63 after the first vaccine or placebo injection. Profiled with immunoSEQ multiplex PCR; TCRdb holds only in-frame clones, not every one. In the table there are around 450,000 clones, 80% to 95% of which are singletons. Sample: peripheral blood, taken in a trial of Ad26.COV2.S vaccine versus placebo. These receptors came from a person aged 18-60 years who received the Ad26.COV2.S COVID-19 vaccine or a placebo.

On this clone itself: The same CDR3 arises from other DNA sequences in this sample as well. The CDR3 spells CASSQRTGGRETQYF. CDR3 DNA: TGTGCCAGCAGCCAAAGGACAGGAGGAAGGGAGACCCAGTACTTC. J is TRBJ2-5 and V is TRBV14, with 7 nucleotides matching TRBD1. This CDR3 comprises 15 residues. Trimming cost V 2 bases and J 5 bases; bases outside gene matches: 8. The germline V gene encodes CDR1 SGHDN and CDR2 FVKESK. Using reference TRBV14 and TRBJ2-5 for the parts outside the CDR3, the full variable domain is EAGVTQFPSHSVIEKGQTVTLRCDPISGHDNLYWYRRVMGKEIKFLLHFVKESKQDESGMPNNRFLAERTGGTYSTLKVQPAELEDSGVYFCASSQRTGGRETQYFGPGTRLLVL.

The chain couples TRBV3-1 (or the pseudogene TRBV3-2) to TRBJ2-7; possibly TRBD1 or TRBD2 for D (5 bases each). Germline CDR1 is LGHDT and CDR2 is YNNKEL (reference sequence). V was pared by 8 bases and J by 4 bases, with 15 bases between. The CDR3 runs to 13 residues. The CDR3 loop is CASLNRDGYEQYF. The CDR3 DNA sequence: TGTGCCAGCCTGAACCGGGACGGGTACGAGCAGTACTTC.

With regard to this clone: The sample has other DNA sequences that encode this CDR3 too. This chain's CDR3 is CASSIDRDQPQHF. DNA for the CDR3: TGTGCCAGTAGTATAGACCGGGATCAGCCCCAGCATTTT. The V call is TRBV19, the J call TRBJ1-5; the D is unclear. Trimming left V 0 bases short and J 5 bases short, with 5 bases between. Germline V gene data show CDR1 as LNHDA and CDR2 as SQIVND (reference sequence). The CDR3 contains 13 residues.

The chain couples TRBV28 to TRBJ1-1; TRBD1 aligns across 8 bases. This CDR3 comprises 11 residues. CDR1 MDHEN and CDR2 SYDVKM come from the germline V gene. V was clipped by 7 bases and J by 11 bases; unmatched bases: 6. The CDR3 protein is CASNTGGSAFF. The CDR3 DNA sequence: TGTGCCAGCAACACAGGGGGGAGTGCTTTCTTT. The complete variable domain, with remaining parts taken from reference TRBV28 and TRBJ1-1, reads DVKVTQSSRYLVKRTGEKVFLECVQDMDHENMFWYRQDPGLGLRLIYFSYDVKMKEKGDIPEGYSVSREKKERFSLILESASTNQTSMYLCASNTGGSAFFGQGTRLTVV.

Note on this clone: Relative to the germline gene, one junction end is altered; a read error may explain this. The J gene is TRBJ2-7, the V gene TRBV4-3, with D possibly matching TRBD2 (7 bases). The CDR3 is made up of 14 amino acids. The germline V gene has CDR1 LGHNA and CDR2 YSLEER. The CDR3 here is CASSQDRGGMATDF. The DNA for the CDR3 is TGCGCCAGCAGCCAAGATCGCGGGGGCATGGCTACGGACTTC.

The chain has TRBV6-6 and TRBJ1-6; D uncertain. The CDR3 has 15 amino acids. The V end lost 2 bases, the J end lost 9 bases, and 14 bases lay between the germline ends. Germline-derived CDR1 and CDR2 are MNHNY and SVGAGI (reference sequence). This CDR3 is CASSYSPRGVSPLHF. In DNA form, the CDR3 reads TGTGCCAGCAGTTACAGCCCCCGCGGGGTTTCACCCCTCCACTTT.

V and J are TRBV7-2 and TRBJ2-4; D remains unclear. Germline-derived CDR1 and CDR2 are SGHTA and FQGNSA. This CDR3 has 14 residues. V was cut by 5 bases and J by 5 bases, with 13 bases left in between. The CDR3 nucleotides are TGTGCCAGCAGCCCCCGGACGGGCGAAAACATTCAGTACTTC. This codes for CASSPRTGENIQYF.

The chain employs TRBV5-5 and TRBJ2-3; 7 bases map to TRBD2. Germline CDR1 and CDR2: SGHKS and YYEKEE (reference sequence). This CDR3 region has 15 residues. The trim removed 1 base at V and 0 bases at J, leaving 2 bases unmatched. CDR3 in amino acids: CASSLTSASTDTQYF. In DNA form, the CDR3 reads TGTGCCAGCAGCTTGACTAGCGCTAGCACAGATACGCAGTATTTT.

This chain connects TRBV5-4 to TRBJ2-3; no clear D. Trimming cost V 2 bases and J 2 bases, with 6 bases left between them. This CDR3 has 13 residues. CDR1 SGHNT and CDR2 YYREEE come from the germline V gene (reference sequence). The CDR3 sequence: CASSFLYTDTQYF. The CDR3 nucleotides are TGTGCCAGCAGCTTTCTTTACACAGATACGCAGTATTTT.

The rearrangement uses TRBV7-9 and TRBJ2-4, with D perhaps matching TRBD1 (5 bases). Germline CDR1 reads SEHNR; CDR2 reads FQNEAQ (reference sequence). The CDR3 contains 15 residues. The ends were cut back, 5 bases at V and 7 bases at J, with 18 bases in the middle. In DNA, the CDR3 is TGTGCCAGCAGCCGCACCACAGGTCATAAGAACATTCAGTACTTC. Protein sequence: CASSRTTGHKNIQYF.

J is TRBJ2-6 and V is TRBV7-3, with D perhaps TRBD1 or TRBD2 (5 bases each). CDR1 is SGHTA and CDR2 is FQGTGA in the germline V gene. The V end was cut by 4 bases, the J end by 0 bases, with 16 bases between. CDR3 length: 18 amino acids. DNA for the CDR3: TGTGCCAGCAGCTCCTGGGGCCGAGGGGACTCTGGGGCCAACGTCCTGACTTTC. This gives the protein CASSSWGRGDSGANVLTF.